This T cell receptor (beta chain) was retrieved from a study of T cells in Graves' hyperthyroidism and ophthalmopathy. Regarding the study as a whole: In the blood, most expanded thyroid clonotypes above 0.001 appeared as well.

Amplification targeted TCR beta CDR3 regions from RNA transcripts. Initially, a first-round RT-PCR of the TCR CDR3 employed the HTBI primer set. MiXCR was run by TCRdb on the multiplex PCR reads, yielding one entry per CDR3 protein. This table holds about 740,000 distinct CDR3 sequences, approximately 15% found once. This clonotype was seen many times. Its target is not known. The study excluded patients with uncontrolled infection, other autoimmune disease, pregnancy or lactation. Used for diagnoses were clinical symptoms, serum thyroxine and TRAb, thyroid ultrasound and orbital computed tomography. Sequencing was carried out using blood. This clonotype was sampled from a woman aged 18-29 years with Graves' hyperthyroidism.

This CDR3 reads CASSRDRGTGETQYF. In nucleotides, the CDR3 is TGTGCCAGCAGTCGGGACAGGGGAACGGGAGAGACCCAGTACTTC. The genes are TRBV6-2 or TRBV6-3 and TRBJ2-5, with 10 bases lining up with TRBD1. This CDR3 contains 15 residues. With V trimmed by 5 bases and J by 4 bases, 7 bases remained unmatched. In germline, CDR1 is MNHEY, CDR2 SVGEGT.